Detailed here is one T cell receptor (beta chain). Antigen specificity is unknown. This entry belongs to a study of T cells expressing NK-cell markers. As for the study in general: Sorted CD3+CD56+NKG2C+, CD3+CD56+NKG2C- and CD3+CD56-NKG2C+ T cells provided the TCR beta repertoires. Among eight sequenced donors, seven carried HCMV seropositivity while one was seronegative.

Study outcomes and limitations: Of the CD8+ T cells in over five donors, roughly 1.0-7.5% belonged to dominant NKG2C+ clonotypes. Several donors' CD3+CD56-NKG2C+ cells were dominated by the same clonotypes.

TCRdb re-called the 5' RACE reads and shows each CDR3 protein once, DNA omitted. Here the sample table reports 350,000 to 450,000 distinct CDR3 sequences. This clonotype was obtained from a man between 18 and 69 years old in good health. The material sequenced was blood T cells: a sorted CD56 or NKG2C T cell subset, CD4+ or CD8+ T cells, or bulk PBMC T cells (not recorded which).

The CDR3 region is CASSFIRGGISTDTQYF. V gene TRBV27 combines with J gene TRBJ2-3; TCRdb's D call of TRBD1 is untestable without DNA. From germline, CDR1 is MNHEY and CDR2 SMNVEV (reference sequence). The CDR3 runs to 17 residues.